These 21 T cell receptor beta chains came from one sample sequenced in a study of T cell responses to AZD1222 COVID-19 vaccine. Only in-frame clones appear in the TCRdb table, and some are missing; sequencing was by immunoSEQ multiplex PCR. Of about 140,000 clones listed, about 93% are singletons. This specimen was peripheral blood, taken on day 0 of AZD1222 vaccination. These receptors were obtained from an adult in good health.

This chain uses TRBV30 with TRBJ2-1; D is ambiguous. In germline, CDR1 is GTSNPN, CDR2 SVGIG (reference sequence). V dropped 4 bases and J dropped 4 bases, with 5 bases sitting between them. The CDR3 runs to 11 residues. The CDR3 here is CAWTEYNEQFF. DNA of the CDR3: TGTGCCTGGACAGAATACAATGAGCAGTTCTTC.

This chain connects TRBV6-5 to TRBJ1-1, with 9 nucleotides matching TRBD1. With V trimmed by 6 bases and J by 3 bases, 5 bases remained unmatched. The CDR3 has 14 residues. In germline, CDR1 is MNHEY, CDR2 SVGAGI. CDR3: CASSAGQGYTEAFF. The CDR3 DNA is TGTGCCAGCAGCGCGGGACAGGGTTACACTGAAGCTTTCTTT.

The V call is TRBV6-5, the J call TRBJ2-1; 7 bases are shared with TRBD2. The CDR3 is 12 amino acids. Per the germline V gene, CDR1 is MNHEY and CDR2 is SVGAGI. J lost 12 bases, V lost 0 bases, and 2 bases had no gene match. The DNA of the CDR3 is TGTGCCAGCAGTTACTCGTCTAGCGGGCAGTTCTTC. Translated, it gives CASSYSSSGQFF.

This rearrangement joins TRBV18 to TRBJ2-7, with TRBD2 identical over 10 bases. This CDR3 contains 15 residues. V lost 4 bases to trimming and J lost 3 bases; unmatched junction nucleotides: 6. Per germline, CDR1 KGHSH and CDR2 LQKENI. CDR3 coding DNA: TGTGCCAGCTCACTAGCCGGGACTAGCGACTACGAGCAGTACTTC. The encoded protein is CASSLAGTSDYEQYF. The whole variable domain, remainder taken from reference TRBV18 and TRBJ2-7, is NAGVMQNPRHLVRRRGQEARLRCSPMKGHSHVYWYRQLPEEGLKFMVYLQKENIIDESGMPKERFSAEFPKEGPSILRIQQVVRGDSAAYFCASSLAGTSDYEQYFGPGTRLTVT.

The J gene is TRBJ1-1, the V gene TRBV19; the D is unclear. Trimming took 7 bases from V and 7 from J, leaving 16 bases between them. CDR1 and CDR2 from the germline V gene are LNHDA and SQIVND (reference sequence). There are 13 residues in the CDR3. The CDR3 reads CASILSGSGEAFF. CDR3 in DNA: TGTGCCAGTATCCTTAGTGGGAGCGGTGAAGCTTTCTTT.

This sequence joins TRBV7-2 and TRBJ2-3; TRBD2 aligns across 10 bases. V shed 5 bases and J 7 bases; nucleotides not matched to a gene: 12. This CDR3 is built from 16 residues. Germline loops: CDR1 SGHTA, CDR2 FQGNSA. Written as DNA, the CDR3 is TGTGCCAGCAGCACCGCGGGACTAGCGTGGGGATATACGCAGTATTTT. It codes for CASSTAGLAWGYTQYF.

The CDR3 DNA reads TGTGCCAGCAGCTTAGCGGACAGGGGGCTAGGACAGCCCCAGCATTTT. Translated: CASSLADRGLGQPQHF. This chain links TRBV7-8 with TRBJ1-5, with 11 positions matching TRBD1. CDR3 length: 16 residues. The V gene end was trimmed by 0 bases and the J gene end by 7 bases; junction bases not matched to a gene: 5. CDR1 is SGHVS and CDR2 is FQNEAQ in the germline V gene. Filled out from reference TRBV7-8 and TRBJ1-5, the complete variable domain reads GAGVSQSPRYKVAKRGQDVALRCDPISGHVSLFWYQQALGQGPEFLTYFQNEAQLDKSGLPSDRFFAERPEGSVSTLKIQRTQQEDSAVYLCASSLADRGLGQPQHFGDGTRLSIL.

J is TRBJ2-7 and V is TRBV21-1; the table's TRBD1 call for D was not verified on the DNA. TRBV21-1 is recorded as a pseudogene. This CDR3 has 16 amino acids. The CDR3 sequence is CASSKVVQGASYEQYF. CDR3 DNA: TGTGCCAGCAGCAAAGTTGTACAGGGGGCCTCCTACGAGCAGTACTTC.

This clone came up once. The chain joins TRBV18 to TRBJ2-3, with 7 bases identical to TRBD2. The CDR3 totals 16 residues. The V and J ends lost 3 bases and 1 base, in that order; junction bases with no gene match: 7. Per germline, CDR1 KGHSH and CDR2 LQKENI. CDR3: CASSPLSGVGTDTQYF. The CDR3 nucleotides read TGTGCCAGCTCACCCCTGAGCGGGGTTGGCACAGATACGCAGTATTTT.

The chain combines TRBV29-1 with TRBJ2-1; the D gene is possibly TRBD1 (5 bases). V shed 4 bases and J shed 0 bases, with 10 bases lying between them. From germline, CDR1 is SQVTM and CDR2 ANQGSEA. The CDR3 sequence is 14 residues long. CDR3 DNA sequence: TGCAGCGTTGGGACACATTACTCCTACAATGAGCAGTTCTTC. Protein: CSVGTHYSYNEQFF.

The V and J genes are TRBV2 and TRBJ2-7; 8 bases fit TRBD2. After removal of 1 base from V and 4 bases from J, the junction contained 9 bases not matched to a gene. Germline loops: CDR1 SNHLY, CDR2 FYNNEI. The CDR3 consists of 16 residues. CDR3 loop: CASSEGLGLESYEQYF. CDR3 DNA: TGTGCCAGCAGTGAAGGTCTGGGACTAGAGTCTTACGAGCAGTACTTC.

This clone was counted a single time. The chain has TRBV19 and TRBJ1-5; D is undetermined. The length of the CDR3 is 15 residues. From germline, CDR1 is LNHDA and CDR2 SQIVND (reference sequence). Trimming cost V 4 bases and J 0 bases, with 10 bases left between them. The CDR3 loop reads CASSTGPYSNQPQHF. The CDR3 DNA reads TGTGCCAGTAGTACCGGACCTTATAGCAATCAGCCCCAGCATTTT.

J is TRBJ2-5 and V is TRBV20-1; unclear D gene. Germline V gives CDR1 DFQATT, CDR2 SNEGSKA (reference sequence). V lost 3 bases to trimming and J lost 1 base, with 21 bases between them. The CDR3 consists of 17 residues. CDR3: CSASVQGRATLQETQYF. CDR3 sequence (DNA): TGCAGTGCTAGTGTACAAGGGCGCGCCACACTCCAAGAGACCCAGTACTTC.

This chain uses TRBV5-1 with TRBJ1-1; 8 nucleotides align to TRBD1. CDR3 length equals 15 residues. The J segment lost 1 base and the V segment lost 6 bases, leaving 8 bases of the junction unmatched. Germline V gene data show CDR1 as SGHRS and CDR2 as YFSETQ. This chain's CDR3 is CASTSGGAWNTEAFF. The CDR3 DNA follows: TGCGCCAGCACCTCAGGGGGCGCGTGGAACACTGAAGCTTTCTTT.

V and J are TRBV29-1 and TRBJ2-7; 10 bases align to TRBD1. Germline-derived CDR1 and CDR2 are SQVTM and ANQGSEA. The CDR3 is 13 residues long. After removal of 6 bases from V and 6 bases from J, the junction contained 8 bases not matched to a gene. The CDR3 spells CSVTPTGGSEQYF. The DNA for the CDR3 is TGCAGCGTGACACCGACAGGGGGCAGCGAGCAGTACTTC.

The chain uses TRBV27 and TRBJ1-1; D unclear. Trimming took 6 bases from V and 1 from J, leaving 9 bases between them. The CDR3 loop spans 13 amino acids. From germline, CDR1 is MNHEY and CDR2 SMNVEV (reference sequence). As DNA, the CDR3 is TGTGCCAGCAGCCTACAGAGGAACACTGAAGCTTTCTTT. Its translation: CASSLQRNTEAFF.

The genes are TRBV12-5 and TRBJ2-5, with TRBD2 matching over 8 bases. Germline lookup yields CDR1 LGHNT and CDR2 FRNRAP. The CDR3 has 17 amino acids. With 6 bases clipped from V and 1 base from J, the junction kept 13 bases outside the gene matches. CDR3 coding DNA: TGTGCTAGTGGGGACATCCTGGAGCGGGAGCTCCAAGAGACCCAGTACTTC. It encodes CASGDILERELQETQYF.

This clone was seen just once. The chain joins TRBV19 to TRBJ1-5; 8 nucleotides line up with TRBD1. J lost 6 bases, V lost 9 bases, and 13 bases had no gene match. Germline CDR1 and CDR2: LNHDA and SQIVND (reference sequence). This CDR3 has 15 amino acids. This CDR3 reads CASIEQGAWFQPQHF. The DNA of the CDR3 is TGTGCCAGCATCGAGCAGGGGGCTTGGTTTCAGCCCCAGCATTTT. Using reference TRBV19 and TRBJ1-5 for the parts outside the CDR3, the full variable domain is DGGITQSPKYLFRKEGQNVTLSCEQNLNHDAMYWYRQDPGQGLRLIYYSQIVNDFQKGDIAEGYSVSREKKESFPLTVTSAQKNPTAFYLCASIEQGAWFQPQHFGDGTRLSIL.

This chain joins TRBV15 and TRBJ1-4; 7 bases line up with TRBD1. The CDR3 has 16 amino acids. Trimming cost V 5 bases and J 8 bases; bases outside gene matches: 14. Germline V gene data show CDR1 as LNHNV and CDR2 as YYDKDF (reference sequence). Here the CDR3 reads CATSGVRQGFGEKLFF. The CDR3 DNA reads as TGTGCCACCAGCGGGGTTCGACAGGGCTTTGGGGAAAAACTGTTTTTT.

The CDR3 loop is CASSPDRYTDTQYF. CDR3 DNA: TGCGCCAGCAGTCCGGACCGGTACACAGATACGCAGTATTTT. V gene TRBV10-1 combines with J gene TRBJ2-3; D gene unclear. Trimming stripped 5 bases from V and 2 bases from J, with 11 bases between. Per the germline V gene, CDR1 is WNHNN and CDR2 is SYGVQD (reference sequence). The CDR3 is 14 residues long.

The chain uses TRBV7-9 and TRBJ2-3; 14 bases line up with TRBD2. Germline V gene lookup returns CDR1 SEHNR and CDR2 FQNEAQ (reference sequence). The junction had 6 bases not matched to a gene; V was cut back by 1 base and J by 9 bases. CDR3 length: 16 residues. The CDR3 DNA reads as TGTGCCAGCAGCTTAGGGGGACTAGCGGGAGCCGAAACGCAGTATTTT. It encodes CASSLGGLAGAETQYF.